These 30 T cell receptor beta chains originate from one sample sequenced in a study of Graves' ophthalmopathy and Graves' hyperthyroidism. Scientists amplified the TCR beta CDR3 regions from RNA transcripts. In the first round, RT-PCR was carried out with HTBI primers, and a multiplex PCR formed the second round. TCRdb ran MiXCR on the multiplex PCR reads and lists one entry per CDR3 protein. The sample lists some 360,000 distinct CDR3 sequences; 17% were seen once. Sequencing was performed on peripheral blood. The receptors come from an adult woman with stable Graves' hyperthyroidism.

This clonotype has a count of ten or more. In DNA form, the CDR3 reads TGTGCCAGCAGCGAATTGACAGGGGCCTACTACGAGCAGTACTTC. It encodes CASSELTGAYYEQYF. V usage is TRBV6-1 and J usage is TRBJ2-7, with 8 bases aligning to TRBD1. This CDR3 is built from 15 residues. The J segment lost 3 bases and the V segment lost 6 bases, leaving 10 bases of the junction unmatched. Germline assignment: CDR1 MNHNS and CDR2 SASEGT.

Many counts were recorded for this clonotype. The gene calls are TRBV28 and TRBJ2-7, with 14 positions matching TRBD2. V lost 2 bases and J lost 12; bases outside the gene matches: 9. Germline loops: CDR1 MDHEN, CDR2 SYDVKM. The CDR3 is made up of 15 amino acids. CDR3 DNA: TGTGCCAGCAGTTTAACCGGGACTAGCGGGAGCATACGGTACTTC. It yields the protein CASSLTGTSGSIRYF.

This clonotype was observed many times. The genes are TRBV19 and TRBJ2-2; D not resolved. CDR1 and CDR2 from the germline V gene are LNHDA and SQIVND (reference sequence). The germline V and J ends were trimmed by 5 bases and 0 bases, with 7 bases remaining between them. The CDR3 spans 14 residues. CDR3 nucleotides: TGTGCCAGTAGTTGGGCAGCGAACACCGGGGAGCTGTTTTTT. Its translation is CASSWAANTGELFF.

Ten or more counts support this clonotype. The J gene is TRBJ2-7, the V gene TRBV11-2; 12 nucleotides match TRBD1. Trimming cost V 5 bases and J 5 bases; bases outside gene matches: 13. Germline V CDR1 and CDR2: SGHAT, FQNNGV. The CDR3 consists of 17 residues. The CDR3: CASSARGWDRGPNEQYF. DNA of the CDR3: TGTGCCAGCAGCGCACGAGGCTGGGACAGGGGGCCCAACGAGCAGTACTTC.

At least ten counts were recorded for this clonotype. CDR3 sequence: CSASVARGQSEYSNQPQHF. Here the CDR3 DNA reads TGCAGTGCTAGCGTCGCCAGGGGGCAATCGGAATATAGCAATCAGCCCCAGCATTTT. V gene TRBV20-1 combines with J gene TRBJ1-5, with TRBD1 identical over 8 bases. Germline loops: CDR1 DFQATT, CDR2 SNEGSKA (reference sequence). This CDR3 spans 19 amino acids. Trimming cost V 3 bases and J 0 bases; bases outside gene matches: 16.

The table lists this clonotype with many counts. This sequence may be a read error, since a much larger clone differs from it by one base. This chain joins TRBV27 and TRBJ1-2; D gene unclear. In germline, CDR1 is MNHEY, CDR2 SMNVEV (reference sequence). V was clipped by 2 bases and J by 4 bases, with 8 bases between them. This CDR3 has 13 amino acids. The CDR3 nucleotides are TGTGCCAGCAGTTTAGGGAGCCGCTATGGCTACACCTTC. Translated: CASSLGSRYGYTF.

A note on this clonotype: In this CDR3 the conserved last residue, phenylalanine or tryptophan, is missing, so a read error is likely. The DNA is omitted, as the CDR3 cannot be located on it reliably, and the CDR3 follows TCRdb's listing. The V call is TRBV28, the J call TRBJ1-1; no DNA check was done on the table's D call, TRBD1. The CDR3 has 13 residues if both end residues are counted. Germline-derived CDR1 and CDR2 are MDHEN and SYDVKM. CDR3 protein: CASISGGDTEACL.

This clonotype was found many times. The chain recombines TRBV6-2 or TRBV6-3 with TRBJ1-3; 8 nucleotides match TRBD1. J lost 1 base, V lost 8 bases, and 7 bases had no gene match. CDR1 and CDR2 from the germline V gene are MNHEY and SVGEGT. This CDR3 has 15 residues. CDR3 DNA: TGTGCCAGCGGCGACAGGGGAATGTCTGGAAACACCATATATTTT. It encodes CASGDRGMSGNTIYF.

Details on this clonotype: The germline gene is not matched at one end of the junction; a read error may be the cause. The chain couples TRBV11-2 to TRBJ2-4, with TRBD1 as a possible D gene (6 bases). The CDR3 has 18 amino acids. Germline-derived CDR1 and CDR2 are SGHAT and FQNNGV. The chain's CDR3 is CASSLNLGPGAHKNIKYF. CDR3 in DNA: TGTGCCAGCAGCTTAAATCTGGGACCAGGGGCACACAAAAACATTAAGTACTTC.

At least ten counts were recorded for this clonotype. The rearrangement uses TRBV9 and TRBJ2-7, with D hard to call. V was cut by 4 bases and J by 3 bases, with 17 bases left in between. Germline V gene data show CDR1 as SGDLS and CDR2 as YYNGEE. CDR3 length: 15 amino acids. Written as DNA, the CDR3 is TGTGCCAGCAGCCCCGGTTTACCGGCCCACTACGAGCAGTACTTC. Amino acids: CASSPGLPAHYEQYF. Looking up the rest from reference TRBV9 and TRBJ2-7 gives the full variable domain: DSGVTQTPKHLITATGQRVTLRCSPRSGDLSVYWYQQSLDQGLQFLIQYYNGEERAKGNILERFSAQQFPDLHSELNLSSLELGDSALYFCASSPGLPAHYEQYFGPGTRLTVT.

This clonotype came up a few times. Compared with germline, one end of the junction differs, possibly owing to a read error. The chain carries TRBV20-1 and TRBJ2-7; 12 positions agree with TRBD2. The CDR3 has 16 residues. CDR1 is DFQATT, CDR2 SNEGSKA, per germline (reference sequence). CDR3 nucleotide sequence: TGCAGTGCCAGAGGACTAGCGGGATCTAGCTCCTACGAGCAGTACTTC. Translation gives CSARGLAGSSSYEQYF.

There are a few counts of this clonotype. The V and J genes are TRBV11-2 and TRBJ1-1; 7 nucleotides match TRBD1. In germline, CDR1 is SGHAT, CDR2 FQNNGV. The CDR3 covers 16 residues. The ends lost 0 bases at V and 4 bases at J; junction bases unmatched: 8. The CDR3 protein is CASSLDQVAGGTEAFF. The CDR3 DNA sequence: TGTGCCAGCAGCTTAGATCAGGTGGCAGGGGGCACTGAAGCTTTCTTT.

This clonotype occurred many times. The gene calls are TRBV7-2 and TRBJ2-5; 11 positions match TRBD1. Germline values: CDR1 SGHTA, CDR2 FQGNSA. The CDR3 totals 17 residues. Trimming at V came to 6 bases and at J to 1 base, leaving 10 bases not matched to a gene. CDR3 sequence reads: CASRKHPGQGGQETQYF. CDR3 sequence (DNA): TGTGCCAGCAGAAAACATCCGGGACAGGGGGGCCAAGAGACCCAGTACTTC.

In its sample, this clonotype was seen many times. The chain is built from TRBV7-8 and TRBJ2-7; TRBD1 agrees at 7 bases. The ends lost 1 base at V and 2 bases at J; junction bases unmatched: 2. CDR3 size: 14 residues. Germline V gives CDR1 SGHVS, CDR2 FQNEAQ. The CDR3 sequence: CASSLVQGAYEQYF. The DNA of the CDR3 is TGTGCCAGCAGCTTAGTGCAGGGGGCCTACGAGCAGTACTTC.

This clonotype was counted ten times or more. V gene TRBV5-1 combines with J gene TRBJ2-5, with a possible D match to TRBD2 (6 bases). Between the trimmed V and J ends, which lost 4 bases and 5 bases, there was a span of 18 bases. Germline assignment: CDR1 SGHRS and CDR2 YFSETQ. The CDR3 extends over 15 amino acids. The CDR3 here is CASSPEPGEWETQYF. DNA of the CDR3: TGCGCCAGCAGCCCGGAACCGGGGGAATGGGAGACCCAGTACTTC.

A note on this clonotype: Just one base apart from a much larger clone, this may be a read error. The chain couples TRBV5-4 to TRBJ1-1, with 8 bases aligning to TRBD1. J was trimmed by 7 bases and V by 0 bases; bases with no gene match: 14. Per the germline V gene, CDR1 is SGHNT and CDR2 is YYREEE (reference sequence). This CDR3 contains 17 residues. The CDR3 reads CASSLALHPDRGDEAFF. For the CDR3, the DNA is TGTGCCAGCAGCTTGGCCCTTCATCCTGACAGGGGAGATGAAGCTTTCTTT.

The rearrangement links TRBV20-1 to TRBJ1-6, with D possibly matching TRBD1 (5 bases). The CDR3 loop spans 15 amino acids. Trimming removed 5 bases from V and 4 bases from J, with 15 bases in between. CDR1 and CDR2 (germline): DFQATT, SNEGSKA (reference sequence). This CDR3 reads CSAPRRGAYNSPLHF. CDR3 DNA sequence: TGCAGTGCTCCCCGAAGGGGAGCTTATAATTCACCCCTCCACTTT.

As to this clonotype: One junction end does not reproduce the germline sequence, and a read error may be involved. The chain couples TRBV12-5 to TRBJ1-5; 7 bases line up with TRBD1. The CDR3 has 13 residues. Per germline, CDR1 LGHNT and CDR2 FRNRAP. For the CDR3, the DNA is TGTGCTAGTCAGGGGGATATGAATCAGCCTCAGCATTTT. Residues: CASQGDMNQPQHF.

CDR3 DNA: TGTGCCAGCAGTAGACAGGGATACTCCTACGAGCAGTACTTC. This codes for CASSRQGYSYEQYF. The chain combines TRBV6-1 with TRBJ2-7, with 7 bases identical to TRBD1. The V gene's germline CDR1 is MNHNS and CDR2 SASEGT. V shed 5 bases, J shed 0 bases, and the junction held 4 bases outside the gene matches. The CDR3 spans 14 residues.

There are many counts of this clonotype. This sequence joins TRBV6-5 and TRBJ2-7; D might be TRBD2 (6 bases). The CDR3 extends over 13 amino acids. Between the trimmed V and J ends, which lost 8 bases and 2 bases, there was a span of 13 bases. Germline-derived CDR1 and CDR2 are MNHEY and SVGAGI. Written as DNA, the CDR3 is TGTGCCAGCCGCCGGGACTCGACCTACGAGCAGTACTTC. Translated, it gives CASRRDSTYEQYF.

This clonotype has only one observation. The V call is TRBV12-3 or TRBV12-4, the J call TRBJ2-7; 10 bases are shared with TRBD2. V dropped 4 bases and J dropped 2; count of bases not matched to a gene: 14. The CDR3 has 18 amino acids. The CDR3 nucleotides are TGTGCCAGCAGTTCGCACCCCGGGAAAACTAGCGGGGCCTACGAGCAGTACTTC. Its translation: CASSSHPGKTSGAYEQYF.

On this clonotype: This clone may be a read error of a much larger clone one base away. The chain couples TRBV25-1 to TRBJ1-6, with D perhaps TRBD1 (5 bases). Germline assignment: CDR1 MGHDK and CDR2 SYGVNS. V lost 5 bases and J 0 bases, leaving 14 bases between the germline ends. The CDR3 sequence is 17 residues long. CDR3 sequence: CASSLGAGSSYNSPLHF. The CDR3 region has the DNA TGTGCCAGCAGTCTCGGGGCGGGGAGCTCCTATAATTCACCCCTCCACTTT.

This clonotype was seen repeatedly, ten times or more. V and J are TRBV6-1 and TRBJ2-5, with 10 bases aligning to TRBD2. Germline CDR1 reads MNHNS; CDR2 reads SASEGT. The CDR3 is 15 residues long. V dropped 6 bases and J dropped 6; count of bases not matched to a gene: 10. The CDR3 here is CASRQREGLTKTQYF. CDR3 nucleotides: TGTGCCAGCAGGCAGCGGGAGGGCCTCACAAAGACCCAGTACTTC.

This clonotype came up many times. The chain has TRBV7-2 and TRBJ2-5; maybe TRBD2 (6 bases). The CDR3 runs 14 residues. Germline CDR1 is SGHTA and CDR2 is FQGNSA. The V and J ends lost 2 bases and 3 bases respectively, with 10 bases between them. CDR3 coding DNA: TGTGCCAGCAGCTTACTCTCGGGAGAAGAGACCCAGTACTTC. Its protein product is CASSLLSGEETQYF.

This clonotype was counted many times. The chain carries TRBV30 and TRBJ2-7; TRBD2 matches 8 bases. Germline V gives CDR1 GTSNPN, CDR2 SVGIG (reference sequence). The length of the CDR3 is 15 residues. J lost 2 bases, V lost 0 bases, and 6 bases had no gene match. The CDR3 sequence is CAWSVGTSGTYEQYF. Here the CDR3 DNA reads TGTGCCTGGAGTGTAGGTACTAGCGGTACCTACGAGCAGTACTTC.

This clonotype was seen many times. This chain links TRBV6-5 with TRBJ1-2; a weak D match, TRBD1 (5 bases). V was pared by 3 bases and J by 5 bases, with 13 bases between. Per the germline V gene, CDR1 is MNHEY and CDR2 is SVGAGI. The CDR3 has 14 amino acids. CDR3 sequence (DNA): TGTGCCAGCAGTTATGGGGGGTCCGCTTATGGCTACACCTTC. Translated, it gives CASSYGGSAYGYTF.

The V and J genes are TRBV28 and TRBJ1-1; TRBD1 agrees at 8 bases. The J segment lost 4 bases and the V segment lost 8 bases, leaving 18 bases of the junction unmatched. The V gene's germline CDR1 is MDHEN and CDR2 SYDVKM. This CDR3 has 17 residues. The CDR3 region has the DNA TGTGCCAGCGGACTAGCCCTCTTGGACAGGGAAATCACTGAAGCTTTCTTT. Amino acids: CASGLALLDREITEAFF.

This clonotype has ten or more counts. The chain is built from TRBV19 and TRBJ2-6; no reliable D call. The CDR3 is 14 residues long. Trimming removed 7 bases at V and 1 base at J, with 8 bases between. The V gene's germline CDR1 is LNHDA and CDR2 SQIVND (reference sequence). For the CDR3, the DNA is TGTGCCAGTACGAAGTTGTCTGGGGCCAACGTCCTGACTTTC. This codes for CASTKLSGANVLTF. Full variable domain (remainder filled in from reference TRBV19 and TRBJ2-6): DGGITQSPKYLFRKEGQNVTLSCEQNLNHDAMYWYRQDPGQGLRLIYYSQIVNDFQKGDIAEGYSVSREKKESFPLTVTSAQKNPTAFYLCASTKLSGANVLTFGAGSRLTVL.

The table lists this clonotype with many counts. This chain connects TRBV6-5 to TRBJ2-2; D perhaps matches TRBD2 (5 bases). Trimming stripped 7 bases from V and 8 bases from J, with 11 bases between. CDR3 size: 12 residues. CDR1 MNHEY and CDR2 SVGAGI come from the germline V gene. The DNA of the CDR3 is TGTGCCAGCATCCCAGGCGGGGGGGAGCTGTTTTTT. Encoded protein: CASIPGGGELFF.

As to this clonotype: A junction end diverges from the germline sequence, so it may reflect a read error. The chain has TRBV6-1 and TRBJ2-4; 7 bases are shared with TRBD1. The CDR3 is 13 amino acids. In germline, CDR1 is MNHNS, CDR2 SASEGT. CDR3 sequence: CASSLGGKNIHYF. As DNA, the CDR3 is TGTGCCAGCAGTTTAGGGGGCAAAAACATTCATTACTTC.